These 5 T cell receptor beta chains were all obtained from the same sample, sequenced in a study of naive and memory T cell subsets. The library had UMIs added by 3' ligation of an oligonucleotide to TCR cDNA. Ligated cDNA underwent four rounds of PCR with nested alpha and beta constant region primers and SP2. TCRdb re-called the 5' RACE reads through MiXCR, storing one row per CDR3 protein. In the table there are 56,000 or so distinct CDR3 sequences, 7.6% of which are singletons. The source is a female donor in good health.

This clonotype was detected once. A read error may be the cause here, since a much bigger clone is one base away. The rearrangement links TRBV11-2 to TRBJ2-7, with TRBD1 matching 7 bases. From germline, CDR1 is SGHAT and CDR2 FQNNGV. CDR3 length equals 15 residues. CDR3 sequence reads: CVSSSTGTEYYEQYF. CDR3 in DNA: TGTGTCAGCAGCTCCACCGGGACAGAGTACTACGAGCAGTACTTC.

The gene calls are TRBV12-3 or TRBV12-4 and TRBJ1-2; a weak D match, TRBD1 (5 bases). Trimming pared 7 bases from V and 6 bases from J, leaving 18 bases between. This CDR3 is 14 amino acids long. Written as DNA, the CDR3 is TGTGCCAGCATAAAACTGCCCGGGGGACATGGCTACACCTTC. Its translation is CASIKLPGGHGYTF.

This clonotype was seen a few times. This chain uses TRBV12-3 or TRBV12-4 with TRBJ2-5; tentative D call: TRBD1 (6 bases). The V and J ends lost 6 bases and 5 bases respectively, with 13 bases between them. CDR3 size: 13 residues. CDR3: CASSEYRVETQYF. Written as DNA, the CDR3 is TGTGCCAGCAGCGAGTACAGGGTGGAGACCCAGTACTTC.

This clonotype was picked up many times. V is TRBV10-3 and J is TRBJ1-2; 9 bases agree with TRBD1. Looked up from germline, CDR1 is ENHRY and CDR2 is SYGVKD. The ends lost 6 bases at V and 2 bases at J; junction bases unmatched: 4. The CDR3 sequence is 14 residues long. The CDR3 region has the DNA TGTGCCATCAGGGACAGGGGTAACAACTATGGCTACACCTTC. This translates into CAIRDRGNNYGYTF.

This clonotype was observed at least ten times. The gene calls are TRBV14 and TRBJ2-1; possibly TRBD2 for D (7 bases). CDR3 length equals 16 residues. V gave up 3 bases and J gave up 1 base, with 13 bases separating them. CDR1 is SGHDN, CDR2 FVKESK, per germline. The CDR3 here is CASSQTRGGSYNEQFF. CDR3 nucleotides: TGTGCCAGCAGCCAGACCAGGGGAGGGTCCTACAATGAGCAGTTCTTC.